These T cell receptor beta chains were read from a single sample in a study of OX40 agonist ivuxolimab in advanced cancers. This table comes from immunoSEQ multiplex PCR, and its TCRdb copy is limited to in-frame clones, with some not included. The table lists just over 60,000 clones, 92% of them singletons. This sample comprised CD4+ or CD8+ T cells sorted from blood, obtained in a trial of the OX40 agonist ivuxolimab. All receptors derive from an adult with an advanced solid tumor such as melanoma, head and neck, liver or kidney cancer. The CDR3 runs from the conserved cysteine through the conserved F or W. A D gene is named only where the DNA matches it firmly. Some rows mark clone size as missing; the rest say once, few, many or name a class of expanded clone.

D: TRBD1; size: .; J: TRBJ1-2; V: TRBV6-5; DNA: TGTGCCAGCAGCCGCGGACAGGGGTCTTACGGCTACACCTTC; CDR3: CASSRGQGSYGYTF
D: .; size: few; J: TRBJ2-3; V: TRBV5-5; DNA: TGTGCCAGCAGCTTGAGGTTTGAGGGGGGTACAGATACGCAGTATTTT; CDR3: CASSLRFEGGTDTQYF
D: .; size: .; J: TRBJ2-1; V: TRBV11-3; DNA: TGTGCCAGCAGCTTAGAGGACAGAGAAAATGAGCAGTTCTTC; CDR3: CASSLEDRENEQFF
D: .; size: few; J: TRBJ1-1; V: TRBV29-1; DNA: TGCAGCGTTGGTTCTACGGACACTGAAGCTTTCTTT; CDR3: CSVGSTDTEAFF
D: .; size: .; J: TRBJ2-1; V: TRBV25-1; DNA: TGTGCCAGCAGGGGGGCGTGGGGTGAGCAGTTCTTC; CDR3: CASRGAWGEQFF
D: .; size: .; J: TRBJ1-1; V: TRBV11-2; DNA: TGTGCCAGCAGCTTAAAAGGGAACACTGAAGCTTTCTTT; CDR3: CASSLKGNTEAFF
D: .; size: .; J: TRBJ2-1; V: TRBV7-3; DNA: TGTGCCAGCAGCTTAGTGAGCCCCTACAATGAGCAGTTCTTC; CDR3: CASSLVSPYNEQFF
D: .; size: .; J: TRBJ1-1; V: TRBV27; DNA: TGTGCCAGCCAACCTGAGGCACCCAGAATAAGTGAAGCTTTCTTT; CDR3: CASQPEAPRISEAFF
D: .; size: .; J: TRBJ1-5; V: TRBV7-6; DNA: TGTGCCAGCAGCTTAGGAGGGGGGACCGTTTCGGCGCCCCAGCATTTT; CDR3: CASSLGGGTVSAPQHF
D: TRBD2; size: .; J: TRBJ2-5; V: TRBV5-4; DNA: TGTGCCAGCAGCGGCGGGACTAGTAGGGGGGGGCCTCAAGAGACCCAGTACTTC; CDR3: CASSGGTSRGGPQETQYF
D: .; size: .; J: TRBJ1-2; V: TRBV12-2; DNA: TGTGCAAGTCGCTTAGTTGTTTGGTATGGCTACACCTTC; CDR3: CASRLVVWYGYTF
D: .; size: .; J: TRBJ2-3; V: TRBV11-1; DNA: TGTGCCAGCAACCCGACTTACGGCGCAGATACGCAGTATTTT; CDR3: CASNPTYGADTQYF
D: .; size: .; J: TRBJ1-1; V: TRBV15; DNA: TGTGCCACCAGCGCCCCGGGGGTGTGGAAAACTGAAGCTTTCTTT; CDR3: CATSAPGVWKTEAFF
D: .; size: .; J: TRBJ2-5; V: TRBV21-1; DNA: TGTGCCAGCAGCTGGGGGAGCGGGAGGTACCAAGAGACCCAGTACTTC; CDR3: CASSWGSGRYQETQYF
D: TRBD2; size: .; J: TRBJ2-5; V: TRBV10-1; DNA: TGCGCCAGCAGTGGAACGGGAGGAGAGACCCAGTACTTC; CDR3: CASSGTGGETQYF
D: TRBD1; size: .; J: TRBJ2-6; V: TRBV10-3; DNA: TGTGCCATCAGGGACAGGGGGTCTGGGGCCAACGTCCTGACTTTC; CDR3: CAIRDRGSGANVLTF
D: .; size: .; J: TRBJ1-1; V: TRBV5-1; DNA: TGCGCCAGCAGCTTGGGAATGGAGACTGAAGCTTTCTTT; CDR3: CASSLGMETEAFF
D: .; size: once; J: TRBJ1-1; V: TRBV19; DNA: TGTGCCAGTAGTATCCGGGACATCCCCGGCACTGAAGCTTTCTTT; CDR3: CASSIRDIPGTEAFF
D: TRBD2; size: .; J: TRBJ2-1; V: TRBV11-3; DNA: TGTGCCAGCAGCTCCAACCCGACTAGCGAGCAGTTCTTC; CDR3: CASSSNPTSEQFF
D: TRBD1; size: .; J: TRBJ1-2; V: TRBV6-1; DNA: TGTGCCGGCGGTTTAGCAGGGGGGTATGGCTACACCTTC; CDR3: CAGGLAGGYGYTF
D: .; size: .; J: TRBJ1-5; V: TRBV6-5; DNA: TGTGCCAGCACACTCTCTGATCAGCCCCAGCATTTT; CDR3: CASTLSDQPQHF
D: TRBD1; size: .; J: TRBJ1-2; V: TRBV5-1; DNA: TGCGCCAGCAGCTTGGAGAGGGGGCAGGGCGGCTACACCTTC; CDR3: CASSLERGQGGYTF
D: .; size: once; J: TRBJ1-2; V: TRBV11-3; DNA: TGTGCCAGCAGCTTGGGAGGCAGCAACTATGGCTACACCTTC; CDR3: CASSLGGSNYGYTF
D: .; size: .; J: TRBJ1-5; V: TRBV19; DNA: TGTGCCAGTAGTTATGGAGGACAGATAAATCAGCCCCAGCATTTT; CDR3: CASSYGGQINQPQHF
D: TRBD2; size: .; J: TRBJ2-3; V: TRBV30; DNA: TGTGCCTGCCGAGCGGGGGCAGATACGCAGTATTTT; CDR3: CACRAGADTQYF
D: TRBD2; size: .; J: TRBJ2-5; V: TRBV30; DNA: TGTGCCTGGAGACCTAGCGGGGCCCAAGAGACCCAGTACTTC; CDR3: CAWRPSGAQETQYF
D: TRBD2; size: .; J: TRBJ2-5; V: TRBV7-3; DNA: TGTGCCAGCAGCTCTAGCGGGACGAAAGAGACCCAGTACTTC; CDR3: CASSSSGTKETQYF
D: .; size: .; J: TRBJ1-1; V: TRBV27; DNA: TGTGCCAGCAGTTTATTGGGACAATTGAACACTGAAGCTTTCTTT; CDR3: CASSLLGQLNTEAFF
D: .; size: .; J: TRBJ1-2; V: TRBV5-4; DNA: TGTGCCAGCAGCTTAGAGGGGGGGTATGGCTACACCTTC; CDR3: CASSLEGGYGYTF
D: TRBD2; size: .; J: TRBJ2-2; V: TRBV30; DNA: TGTGCCTGGAGTGTACTCGGGAGGAGTCTCCGGGGAGCTGTTTTT; CDR3: CAWSVLGRSLRGAVF
D: .; size: .; J: TRBJ2-1; V: TRBV11-2; DNA: TGTGCCAGCAGCTTCGGACCCCCCGGCCCGTTAAATGAGCAGTTCTTC; CDR3: CASSFGPPGPLNEQFF
D: .; size: once; J: TRBJ2-5; V: TRBV6-1; DNA: TGTGCCAGCAGAGTACAAGAGACCCAGTACTTC; CDR3: CASRVQETQYF
D: TRBD2; size: .; J: TRBJ2-1; V: TRBV12-5; DNA: TGTGCTAGTGGTTGGGGGACTAGCGGGAGGGCCGAGTTCTTC; CDR3: CASGWGTSGRAEFF
D: .; size: .; J: TRBJ2-4; V: TRBV10-3; DNA: TGTGCCATCAGTGAGGGGGCTGGAACAGCCAAAAACATTCAGTACTTC; CDR3: CAISEGAGTAKNIQYF
D: TRBD1; size: .; J: TRBJ2-2; V: TRBV7-9; DNA: TGTGCCAGCAGCAGGACCGGGACAGGACCCACCGGGGAGCTGTTTTTT; CDR3: CASSRTGTGPTGELFF
D: TRBD1; size: once; J: TRBJ1-2; V: TRBV28; DNA: TGTGCCAGCAGTCCTACAGGGGACTATGGCTACACCTTC; CDR3: CASSPTGDYGYTF
D: TRBD1; size: .; J: TRBJ1-4; V: TRBV9; DNA: TGTGCCAGCAGCCAACGACAGGGGTCTAATGAAAAACTGTTTTTT; CDR3: CASSQRQGSNEKLFF
D: TRBD2; size: .; J: TRBJ2-5; V: TRBV6-5; DNA: TGTGCCAGCAGCCGACGGAGCGGGACCCAAGAGACCCAGTACTTC; CDR3: CASSRRSGTQETQYF
D: .; size: .; J: TRBJ2-2; V: TRBV6-1; DNA: TGTGCCACCAGGGGAATAGGTGGCACCGGGGAGCTGTTTTTT; CDR3: CATRGIGGTGELFF
D: .; size: once; J: TRBJ1-1; V: TRBV9; DNA: TGTGCCAGCAGCGTAGAGAACAGGGCGGGGAGCACTGAAGCTTTCTTT; CDR3: CASSVENRAGSTEAFF
D: TRBD1; size: once; J: TRBJ2-3; V: TRBV5-1; DNA: TGCGCCAGCAGCTTGGCGGGACAGAACACAGATACGCAGTATTTT; CDR3: CASSLAGQNTDTQYF
D: TRBD1; size: .; J: TRBJ1-6; V: TRBV30; DNA: TGTGCCTGGAGTCGAGCAGGGGGCGTTGATTCACCCCTCCACTTT; CDR3: CAWSRAGGVDSPLHF
D: .; size: .; J: TRBJ1-1; V: TRBV6-6; DNA: TGTGCCAGCAGTTACTCCCAGGATTCGAACACTGAAGCTTTCTTT; CDR3: CASSYSQDSNTEAFF
D: .; size: .; J: TRBJ2-3; V: TRBV29-1; DNA: TGCAGCGTTGAAGATCGGCAGGGAGGCACAGATACGCAGTATTTT; CDR3: CSVEDRQGGTDTQYF
D: .; size: .; J: TRBJ2-2; V: TRBV7-9; DNA: TGTGCCAGCAGCCGGCGAGCAGGGCTGAACACCGGGGAGCTGTTTTTT; CDR3: CASSRRAGLNTGELFF
D: .; size: .; J: TRBJ2-5; V: TRBV19; DNA: TGTGCCAGTAGTATAAACACCGGGACTGGGGGAGCAGAGACCCAGTACTTC; CDR3: CASSINTGTGGAETQYF